This T cell receptor beta chain was captured in a study of identifying expanded T cells in peripheral blood. Concerning this clone: As yet, its antigen is unknown.

No infections or other immune events were documented during collection. The study, taken as a whole, reports: Technical replicates showed around 1.2 changed clones; two weeks roughly 18; four weeks 19. Variance in clone template counts between roughly two-week samples significantly increased with total template count across all healthy donors.

The data were produced by immunoSEQ multiplex PCR, yet TCRdb's version contains in-frame clones alone and is incomplete. This table has about 91,000 clones, almost 90% appearing once. The CDR3 is made up of 15 amino acids. V was shortened by 6 bases and J by 0 bases, with 15 bases between the two germline ends. The V gene's germline CDR1 is MNHEY and CDR2 SVGAGI. The sequence derives from a person aged 18-69 years in good health. The rearrangement links TRBV6-5 to TRBJ2-7; TRBD2 is a possible D gene (6 bases). The sequencing input was blood. This CDR3 reads CASSLTSTSSYEQYF. The CDR3 bases are TGTGCCAGCAGCCTCACGTCGACTAGCTCCTACGAGCAGTACTTC.